This T cell receptor delta chain was observed in a study of DNA immune sequencing with unique molecular identifiers. Study-wide context: Buffy-coat γδ T cells, enriched immunomagnetically, supplied the sequenced genomic DNA. The sample holds FACS-enriched γδ T cells from PBMC. Regarding the study as a whole: The most frequent TRD pairing among healthy donor clonotypes was TRDV2-TRDJ1.

This clone is labeled as medium-sized. The antigen is undetermined. All 8 TRDV and 4 TRDJ genes were targeted in 32-plex amplification of genomic DNA. In around 3 barcoding PCR cycles, molecules received a 12-nucleotide UMI, then adapter PCR followed. TCRdb re-called the multiplex PCR reads via CATT. The sample holds fewer than 2,000 delta-chain clones, 5% to 8% seen once. CDR1 and CDR2 (germline): GEAIGNYY, EKD. The CDR3 sequence is 17 residues long. J was trimmed by 0 bases and V by 1 base; bases with no gene match: 10. The receptor was isolated from a human donor in good health. This rearrangement joins TRDV2 to TRDJ1, with TRDD3 matching 7 bases. Sequencing input: gamma-delta T cells from buffy coat blood. The DNA for the CDR3 is TGTGCCTGTGACACAATGGGGGACTGGTCGTACACCGATAAACTCATCTTT. It translates to CACDTMGDWSYTDKLIF.